Shown below are 28 T cell receptor beta chains from a single sample sequenced in a study of glioma-infiltrating T cells after dendritic cell vaccination (dated by TCRdb to the mid-2010s). Preparation of the library involved the immunoSEQ multiplex PCR assay. Drawn from immuneACCESS, this table holds only the in-frame rearrangements with V and J called that TCRdb kept. Clones are partly lost; checked studies trace under half to an unresolved V gene and leave the rest unexplained. The sample includes about 110,000 clones, with nearly 90% observed a single time. The top ten clones comprise roughly 2.8% of the sample. The sample's time point, from its label and the paper: after dendritic cell vaccination, including at tumor progression/relapse. Here the sequenced sample was blood, taken after dendritic cell vaccination. These TCRs come from a human donor with glioblastoma.

CDR3 residues: CASSERMGTQYF. CDR3 coding DNA: TGTGCCAGCTCGGAGCGGATGGGGACCCAGTACTTC. The genes are TRBV6-5 and TRBJ2-5; D is perhaps TRBD2 (5 bases). Trimming pared 8 bases from V and 7 bases from J, leaving 14 bases between. The CDR3 spans 12 residues. Germline V gene lookup returns CDR1 MNHEY and CDR2 SVGAGI.

The V gene is TRBV5-1, the J gene TRBJ2-7, with 12 bases aligning to TRBD2. The V and J ends lost 2 bases and 6 bases, in that order; junction bases with no gene match: 9. This CDR3 comprises 16 residues. Germline-derived CDR1 and CDR2 are SGHRS and YFSETQ. The CDR3 loop reads CASSFETLAGGSEQYF. The CDR3, as DNA: TGCGCCAGCAGCTTCGAGACTCTAGCGGGAGGGAGCGAGCAGTACTTC.

This clone was observed once. The chain couples TRBV29-1 to TRBJ1-1, with TRBD1 matching 7 bases. This CDR3 comprises 13 residues. Germline CDR1 SQVTM, CDR2 ANQGSEA. Germline trimming cut 7 bases from V and 1 base from J; bases unmatched to any gene: 6. For the CDR3, the DNA is TGCAGCGCCTCGGACAGGACGAACACTGAAGCTTTCTTT. Protein sequence: CSASDRTNTEAFF.

As to this clone: A junction boundary mismatches the germline segment, possibly from a read error. J is TRBJ1-1 and V is TRBV30, with a possible D match to TRBD1 (5 bases). The CDR3 covers 19 residues. Germline CDR1 is GTSNPN and CDR2 is SVGIG (reference sequence). The CDR3 loop is CAWSSFLGRWEEMNTKAFF. The CDR3 region has the DNA TGTGCCTGGAGTTCATTTTTGGGACGGTGGGAGGAAATGAACACTAAAGCTTTCTTT.

This clone was seen just once. Other DNA sequences of this sample code for an identical CDR3. The chain uses TRBV19 and TRBJ2-1; tentative D call: TRBD2 (6 bases). The CDR3 consists of 11 residues. Germline CDR1 LNHDA, CDR2 SQIVND (reference sequence). V lost 6 bases and J lost 7, with 7 bases in between. Written as DNA, the CDR3 is TGTGCCAGTAGGGAGGGGAATGAGCAGTTCTTC. Its translation: CASREGNEQFF.

This clone appeared a single time. The chain joins TRBV10-1 to TRBJ2-7, with D perhaps TRBD1 (7 bases). Per germline, CDR1 WNHNN and CDR2 SYGVQD (reference sequence). The V end lost 8 bases, the J end lost 5 bases, and 16 bases lay between the germline ends. CDR3 length: 13 amino acids. The CDR3 spells CASWRDSRHEQYF. CDR3 sequence (DNA): TGCGCCAGCTGGCGGGACAGCCGGCACGAGCAGTACTTC.

The chain carries TRBV10-2 and TRBJ2-1, with D possibly matching TRBD1 (6 bases). V dropped 0 bases and J dropped 8 bases, with 11 bases sitting between them. In germline, CDR1 is WSHSY, CDR2 SAAADI. The CDR3 consists of 14 residues. In nucleotides, the CDR3 is TGCGCCAGCAGTGAGTCGACAGGACATTATGAGCAGTTCTTC. This encodes CASSESTGHYEQFF.

The rearrangement links TRBV5-1 to TRBJ2-7; TRBD2 agrees at 14 bases. The CDR3 is made up of 14 amino acids. J gave up 6 bases and V 3 bases, and 2 bases lay outside the gene matches. Germline CDR1 and CDR2: SGHRS and YFSETQ. CDR3 bases: TGCGCCAGCAGCTGGGGGACTAGCGGGAGCGAGCAGTACTTC. Encoded protein: CASSWGTSGSEQYF. The full variable domain, with the rest looked up from reference TRBV5-1 and TRBJ2-7, is KAGVTQTPRYLIKTRGQQVTLSCSPISGHRSVSWYQQTPGQGLQFLFEYFSETQRNKGNFPGRFSGRQFSNSRSEMNVSTLELGDSALYLCASSWGTSGSEQYFGPGTRLTVT.

The chain couples TRBV5-4 to TRBJ1-2; TRBD1 might be the D (5 bases). In germline, CDR1 is SGHNT, CDR2 YYREEE (reference sequence). The CDR3 has 16 amino acids. The V and J ends lost 0 bases and 0 bases respectively, with 12 bases between them. The CDR3 protein is CASSLVGGIANYGYTF. In nucleotides, the CDR3 is TGTGCCAGCAGCTTGGTCGGGGGGATAGCTAACTATGGCTACACCTTC.

This clone was recorded only once. The J gene is TRBJ1-1, the V gene TRBV2; 7 bases are a match to TRBD1. The germline V gene encodes CDR1 SNHLY and CDR2 FYNNEI. With 4 bases clipped from V and 6 bases from J, the junction kept 8 bases outside the gene matches. The CDR3 consists of 14 residues. The CDR3 DNA reads TGTGCCAGCAGTGTCGAGGGGGCAAGGGCTGAAGCTTTCTTT. Protein sequence: CASSVEGARAEAFF.

The chain employs TRBV7-6 and TRBJ1-5; the D gene is possibly TRBD1 (6 bases). In germline, CDR1 is SGHVS, CDR2 FNYEAQ. V lost 5 bases, J lost 2 bases, and 16 bases lay in between. The CDR3 runs 16 residues. The CDR3: CASSPGVTEGNQPQHF. In nucleotides, the CDR3 is TGTGCCAGCAGCCCAGGGGTGACAGAGGGCAATCAGCCCCAGCATTTT.

J is TRBJ1-3 and V is TRBV2; TRBD1 aligns across 9 bases. The V gene's germline CDR1 is SNHLY and CDR2 FYNNEI. J gave up 7 bases and V 7 bases, and 11 bases lay outside the gene matches. The CDR3 is made up of 15 amino acids. The CDR3 reads CASIPPTGGWNTIYF. The CDR3 DNA reads TGTGCCAGCATTCCTCCTACAGGGGGCTGGAACACCATATATTTT.

Of note for this clone: The sample holds other DNA sequences that translate to the same CDR3. The chain joins TRBV20-1 to TRBJ1-3; no reliable D call. V lost 5 bases and J lost 4, with 6 bases in between. This CDR3 is built from 11 residues. The germline V gene has CDR1 DFQATT and CDR2 SNEGSKA (reference sequence). Here the CDR3 reads CSALSGNTIYF. CDR3 DNA: TGCAGTGCTCTATCAGGAAACACCATATATTTT.

The chain employs TRBV11-3 and TRBJ2-7; TRBD1 matches at 9 bases. This CDR3 region has 15 residues. J was trimmed by 2 bases and V by 4 bases; bases with no gene match: 6. The V gene's germline CDR1 is SGHNT and CDR2 YENEEA. CDR3 sequence reads: CASSYRTGATYEQYF. In nucleotides, the CDR3 is TGTGCCAGCAGCTATAGGACAGGGGCGACCTACGAGCAGTACTTC.

The genes are TRBV6-1 and TRBJ1-6; D is perhaps TRBD1 (6 bases). CDR3 length: 13 amino acids. V lost 0 bases and J lost 13, with 10 bases in between. Germline V lookup: CDR1 MNHNS, CDR2 SASEGT. CDR3 in amino acids: CASSEATGGPLHF. The DNA of the CDR3 is TGTGCCAGCAGTGAAGCGACAGGAGGTCCCCTCCACTTT.

The rearrangement links TRBV5-1 to TRBJ1-1; no clear D. Germline CDR1 and CDR2: SGHRS and YFSETQ. The germline V and J ends were trimmed by 0 bases and 3 bases, with 6 bases remaining between them. CDR3 size: 13 residues. CDR3 region: CASSLEADTEAFF. As DNA, the CDR3 is TGCGCCAGCAGCTTGGAAGCTGACACTGAAGCTTTCTTT.

The chain uses TRBV6-1 and TRBJ2-2; weak D call: TRBD2 (5 bases). V was cut by 1 base and J by 0 bases, with 6 bases left in between. Germline CDR1 and CDR2: MNHNS and SASEGT. The CDR3 is made up of 15 amino acids. Here the CDR3 reads CASSEVRANTGELFF. The CDR3 DNA sequence: TGTGCCAGCAGTGAAGTGAGGGCGAACACCGGGGAGCTGTTTTTT.

CDR3 nucleotides: TGCGCCAGCAGCCCGGACGGGACAGGAAAAACTGAAGCTTTCTTT. Amino acid sequence: CASSPDGTGKTEAFF. This chain uses TRBV5-1 with TRBJ1-1; 8 bases line up with TRBD1. The CDR3 is made up of 15 amino acids. CDR1 and CDR2 from the germline V gene are SGHRS and YFSETQ. V dropped 4 bases and J dropped 5; count of bases not matched to a gene: 10. The full variable domain, its missing parts supplied by reference TRBV5-1 and TRBJ1-1, is KAGVTQTPRYLIKTRGQQVTLSCSPISGHRSVSWYQQTPGQGLQFLFEYFSETQRNKGNFPGRFSGRQFSNSRSEMNVSTLELGDSALYLCASSPDGTGKTEAFFGQGTRLTVV.

This clone is a singleton in its sample. The chain has TRBV13 and TRBJ2-1; 8 bases align to TRBD2. With V trimmed by 3 bases and J by 4 bases, 5 bases remained unmatched. Germline V lookup: CDR1 PRHDT, CDR2 FYEKMQ (reference sequence). CDR3 size: 15 residues. CDR3 nucleotide sequence: TGTGCCAGCAGCTTTTCGCGGGAGGTTTACAATGAGCAGTTCTTC. It specifies CASSFSREVYNEQFF.

V gene TRBV5-4 combines with J gene TRBJ2-7; D might be TRBD2 (5 bases). The CDR3 has 12 amino acids. Germline loops: CDR1 SGHNT, CDR2 YYREEE (reference sequence). With 0 bases removed from V and 6 bases from J, the gap between germline ends came to 7 bases. CDR3 loop: CASSLEGSEQYF. CDR3 in DNA: TGTGCCAGCAGCTTGGAAGGGAGCGAGCAGTACTTC.

CDR3 DNA sequence: TGTGCCAGCAGTTGGGGACAGAACACTGAAGCTTTCTTT. It translates to CASSWGQNTEAFF. The chain uses TRBV2 and TRBJ1-1, with D maybe TRBD1 (6 bases). The V gene's germline CDR1 is SNHLY and CDR2 FYNNEI. This CDR3 contains 13 residues. Trimming took 5 bases from V and 1 from J, leaving 8 bases between them.

The V and J genes are TRBV12-5 and TRBJ2-2; 7 bases align to TRBD1. V shed 2 bases, J shed 4 bases, and the junction held 4 bases outside the gene matches. This CDR3 is built from 15 residues. From germline, CDR1 is LGHNT and CDR2 FRNRAP. CDR3 protein: CASGLKQGVTGELFF. In nucleotides, the CDR3 is TGTGCTAGTGGTTTGAAGCAGGGGGTCACCGGGGAGCTGTTTTTT. The full variable domain, rest sourced from reference TRBV12-5 and TRBJ2-2, is DARVTQTPRHKVTEMGQEVTMRCQPILGHNTVFWYRQTMMQGLELLAYFRNRAPLDDSGMPKDRFSAEMPDATLATLKIQPSEPRDSAVYFCASGLKQGVTGELFFGEGSRLTVL.

The chain couples TRBV11-2 to TRBJ2-1; no reliable D call. There are 16 residues in the CDR3. V lost 3 bases and J 0 bases, leaving 12 bases between the germline ends. The germline gives CDR1 SGHAT, CDR2 FQNNGV. The CDR3, as DNA: TGTGCCAGCAGCTTTATAGGCGGAAGCTCCTACAATGAGCAGTTCTTC. Its protein is CASSFIGGSSYNEQFF.

The table lists this clone with a count of one. V usage is TRBV14 and J usage is TRBJ2-1, with 12 nucleotides matching TRBD2. Per germline, CDR1 SGHDN and CDR2 FVKESK. The CDR3 is 17 residues long. The V and J ends lost 2 bases and 7 bases, in that order; junction bases with no gene match: 9. The CDR3 DNA follows: TGTGCCAGCAGCCAAAGACGAGCTAGCGGGGGGGCGAATGAGCAGTTCTTC. Encoded protein: CASSQRRASGGANEQFF.

This chain connects TRBV7-2 to TRBJ1-5, with D perhaps matching TRBD1 (6 bases). CDR1 and CDR2 from the germline V gene are SGHTA and FQGNSA. Deletions cut 1 base from V and 9 bases from J, with 13 bases between. This CDR3 region has 14 residues. CDR3 sequence: CASSLGTAAGPQHF. In DNA form, the CDR3 reads TGTGCCAGCAGCTTAGGGACAGCTGCAGGGCCCCAGCATTTT.

The chain recombines TRBV5-1 with TRBJ2-2; TRBD2 might be the D (5 bases). Germline CDR1 is SGHRS and CDR2 is YFSETQ. Trimming took 3 bases from V and 1 from J, leaving 10 bases between them. This CDR3 has 15 residues. CDR3 nucleotide sequence: TGCGCCAGCAGCTCCGGACGGGAGAACACCGGGGAGCTGTTTTTT. It specifies CASSSGRENTGELFF. Variable domain in full (rest from reference TRBV5-1 and TRBJ2-2): KAGVTQTPRYLIKTRGQQVTLSCSPISGHRSVSWYQQTPGQGLQFLFEYFSETQRNKGNFPGRFSGRQFSNSRSEMNVSTLELGDSALYLCASSSGRENTGELFFGEGSRLTVL.

The chain combines TRBV11-2 with TRBJ1-2; 11 bases match TRBD1. V was pared by 7 bases and J by 8 bases, with 21 bases of the junction left unmatched. Germline V lookup: CDR1 SGHAT, CDR2 FQNNGV. The CDR3 length is 18 residues. DNA for the CDR3: TGTGCCAGCACCTTTAGCCCTGCTCCGGGACAGGGGGATAACGGCTACACCTTC. Amino acid sequence: CASTFSPAPGQGDNGYTF. The whole variable domain, remainder taken from reference TRBV11-2 and TRBJ1-2, is EAGVAQSPRYKIIEKRQSVAFWCNPISGHATLYWYQQILGQGPKLLIQFQNNGVVDDSQLPKDRFSAERLKGVDSTLKIQPAKLEDSAVYLCASTFSPAPGQGDNGYTFGSGTRLTVV.

V gene TRBV27 combines with J gene TRBJ1-2; 8 bases are a match to TRBD1. The ends lost 6 bases at V and 5 bases at J; junction bases unmatched: 5. Germline V gene sequence: CDR1 MNHEY, CDR2 SMNVEV (reference sequence). CDR3 length: 13 amino acids. The CDR3 is CASRMDRAYGYTF. The CDR3 DNA sequence: TGTGCCAGCAGGATGGACAGGGCTTATGGCTACACCTTC.